This T cell receptor (beta chain) was obtained from a study of blood T cells in healthy people across ages. The V and J ends lost 5 bases and 2 bases respectively, with 10 bases between them. This CDR3 has 14 amino acids. In regard to this clonotype: Its antigen remains unknown.

A second PCR, run for 7 to 11 cycles, used a sample-barcoded 5' primer plus a J-beta primer mix. TCRdb reprocessed the 5' RACE reads with MiXCR, giving one entry per CDR3 protein. The sample shows more than 900,000 distinct CDR3 sequences, about 29% of them seen only once. Findings of the study overall: With unsorted PBMCs, a conclusive comparison of naive versus antigen-experienced cells was not possible. Per-million-T-cell TCR beta diversity fell roughly linearly with age.

These same records also appear under a second study, on T cells of mothers and their children. As reported in that work: Compared with unrelated pairs, related mother-child pairs had slightly higher, non-significant overlap.

Sequenced sample: blood. The V gene is TRBV12-3 or TRBV12-4, the J gene TRBJ2-1, with TRBD1 as a possible D gene (6 bases). The sequence derives from a woman aged 35 to 49 in good health. CDR3 DNA: TGTGCCAGCAGTCCAGGGGTCCCCTACAATGAGCAGTTCTTC. The encoded protein is CASSPGVPYNEQFF.